The rows below give T cell receptor beta chains drawn from one sample of a study of somatic mutations in cytotoxic T cells in rheumatoid arthritis. Only in-frame clones appear in the TCRdb table, and some are missing; sequencing was by immunoSEQ multiplex PCR. The sample yields approximately 9,400 clones, over 75% seen once. Sequenced: CD4+ T cells sorted from blood. These receptors all stem from a woman under 30 with rheumatoid arthritis. Each CDR3 is given with its conserved first and last residue. A D gene is named only where the DNA matches it firmly. Part of the rows lack a size; the others show once, few, many or a class for expanded clones.

J	V	size	D	CDR3	DNA
TRBJ2-3	TRBV7-7	NA	TRBD1	CASSLGQGTDTQYF	TGTGCTAGCAGCTTGGGACAGGGCACAGATACGCAGTATTTT
TRBJ1-1	TRBV5-1	NA	NA	CASSPAPQGTTEAFF	TGCGCCAGCAGCCCGGCCCCCCAGGGAACAACAGAAGCTTTCTTT
TRBJ2-7	TRBV2	NA	NA	CASSEQSYEQYF	TGTGCCAGCAGTGAGCAGTCCTACGAGCAGTACTTC
TRBJ1-2	TRBV11-2	NA	TRBD1	CASSPDRDRVYGYTF	TGTGCCAGCAGCCCGGACCGGGACAGGGTCTATGGCTACACCTTC
TRBJ2-7	TRBV6-5	few	TRBD1	CASSPGTGPYEQYF	TGTGCCAGCAGCCCCGGGACAGGACCCTACGAGCAGTACTTC
TRBJ2-3	TRBV6-6	NA	NA	CASSYSTGYTDTQYF	TGTGCCAGCAGTTACTCGACGGGGTACACAGATACGCAGTATTTT
TRBJ2-7	TRBV19	NA	NA	CASSILAGGTYEQYF	TGTGCCAGTAGTATCTTAGCCGGGGGAACCTACGAGCAGTACTTC
TRBJ1-1	TRBV6-5	NA	TRBD1	CASSYGTGRSDTEAFF	TGTGCCAGCAGTTACGGGACAGGGAGGTCGGACACTGAAGCTTTCTTT
TRBJ2-2	TRBV27	once	TRBD1	CASRSGTGGSGELFF	TGTGCCAGCAGATCCGGGACAGGGGGGTCCGGGGAGCTGTTTTTT
TRBJ1-4	TRBV19	NA	NA	CASSLGGANEKLFF	TGTGCCAGTAGTTTGGGGGGTGCTAATGAAAAACTGTTTTTT
TRBJ2-2	TRBV19	NA	TRBD1	CASNRRQGHTNTGELFF	TGTGCCAGTAATAGGAGACAGGGGCATACGAACACCGGGGAGCTGTTTTTT
TRBJ1-4	TRBV7-2	NA	TRBD1	CASSFQGVNEKLFF	TGTGCCAGCAGCTTTCAGGGGGTTAATGAAAAACTGTTTTTT
TRBJ1-1	TRBV2	NA	NA	CASSEGPYTEAFF	TGTGCCAGCAGTGAGGGGCCCTACACTGAAGCTTTCTTT
TRBJ2-6	TRBV4-3	NA	NA	CASSQVVVSGANVLTF	TGCGCCAGCAGCCAAGTAGTAGTATCTGGGGCCAACGTCCTGACTTTC
TRBJ1-6	TRBV30	NA	NA	CAWEPGHSNSPLHF	TGTGCCTGGGAACCGGGACACTCCAATTCACCCCTCCACTTT
TRBJ2-7	TRBV7-6	NA	NA	CASSLSREQYF	TGTGCCAGCAGCTTAAGCCGGGAGCAGTACTTC
TRBJ2-7	TRBV11-2	NA	TRBD1	CASSNPRPGPPGGRYEQYF	TGTGCCAGCAGCAACCCCCGGCCCGGCCCGCCAGGGGGCAGGTACGAGCAGTACTTC
TRBJ1-2	TRBV28	NA	NA	CASTHGGDNYYGYTF	TGTGCCAGCACCCACGGGGGGGATAACTATTATGGCTACACCTTC
TRBJ2-1	TRBV19	NA	TRBD2	CASGARSGRGSYNEQFF	TGTGCCAGCGGGGCCCGTAGCGGGAGGGGATCCTACAATGAGCAGTTCTTC
TRBJ2-7	TRBV7-2	NA	TRBD2	CASSPGLAGTYEQYF	TGTGCCAGCAGCCCCGGACTAGCGGGGACCTACGAGCAGTACTTC
TRBJ1-6	TRBV13	NA	NA	CASSFGVNSPLHF	TGTGCCAGCAGCTTCGGGGTTAATTCACCCCTCCACTTT
TRBJ2-3	TRBV7-7	NA	NA	CASSTSDGGAPDTQYF	TGTGCTAGCAGCACCTCGGACGGAGGAGCTCCAGATACGCAGTATTTT
TRBJ1-3	TRBV30	NA	NA	CAWSEGDSSGNTIYF	TGTGCCTGGAGTGAAGGGGATAGCTCTGGAAACACCATATATTTT
TRBJ1-1	TRBV5-5	NA	TRBD1	CASSVGTGNTEAFF	TGTGCCAGCAGCGTCGGGACAGGGAACACTGAAGCTTTCTTT
TRBJ1-4	TRBV19	NA	NA	CASSPTAFSEKLFF	TGTGCCAGTAGCCCGACAGCTTTCAGCGAAAAACTGTTTTTT
TRBJ1-3	TRBV7-2	NA	TRBD1	CASSFGTGKGNTIYF	TGTGCCAGCAGCTTCGGGACAGGAAAGGGAAACACCATATATTTT
TRBJ1-1	TRBV6-5	NA	TRBD1	CASSYVGRGREAEAFF	TGTGCCAGCAGTTACGTCGGCAGGGGGCGCGAGGCTGAAGCTTTCTTT
TRBJ2-7	TRBV19	NA	TRBD1	CASSIRTGDAYEQYF	TGTGCCAGTAGTATACGAACAGGGGACGCCTACGAGCAGTACTTC
TRBJ1-4	TRBV6-5	NA	TRBD1	CASSYKTGEEKLFF	TGTGCCAGCAGTTACAAGACAGGGGAGGAAAAACTGTTTTTT
TRBJ1-3	TRBV6-1	NA	NA	CASSGQAPFSGNTIYF	TGTGCCAGCAGTGGGCAGGCTCCCTTCTCTGGAAACACCATATATTTT
TRBJ2-3	TRBV2	NA	TRBD2	CASSHPTSGRSTDTQYF	TGTGCCAGCAGCCACCCGACTAGCGGGAGGAGCACAGATACGCAGTATTTT
TRBJ2-1	TRBV2	once	TRBD2	CASSGDYIMSSYNEQFF	TGTGCCAGCAGTGGGGACTACATCATGAGCTCCTACAATGAGCAGTTCTTC
TRBJ1-4	TRBV27	NA	TRBD1	CASSSAGTALVKLFF	TGTGCCAGCAGTTCCGCCGGGACAGCCTTGGTAAAACTGTTTTTT
TRBJ2-3	TRBV19	NA	TRBD2	CASSLGGGGRGTDTQYF	TGTGCCAGTAGTCTAGGAGGCGGCGGGAGAGGCACAGATACGCAGTATTTT
TRBJ1-3	TRBV19	NA	NA	CASTKMSSGNTIYF	TGTGCCAGTACTAAGATGAGCTCTGGAAACACCATATATTTT
TRBJ1-1	TRBV7-2	once	NA	CASSRRDTLMNTEAFF	TGTGCCAGCAGCCGCCGGGACACATTAATGAACACTGAAGCTTTCTTT
TRBJ1-6	TRBV4-1	NA	NA	CASSQGTFGLAPLHF	TGCGCCAGCAGCCAAGGTACCTTCGGTTTGGCACCCCTCCACTTT
TRBJ1-1	TRBV4-3	NA	NA	CASSQDWANTEAFF	TGCGCCAGCAGCCAAGATTGGGCGAACACTGAAGCTTTCTTT
TRBJ2-5	TRBV6-1	NA	NA	CASSEQGSKETQYF	TGTGCCAGCAGTGAACAGGGGTCCAAAGAGACCCAGTACTTC
TRBJ1-5	TRBV7-8	NA	NA	CASRESPGSNQPQHF	TGTGCCAGCCGGGAGAGCCCGGGAAGCAATCAGCCCCAGCATTTT
TRBJ1-2	TRBV28	NA	NA	CASREPGLKKYGYTF	TGTGCCAGCAGAGAACCGGGACTGAAAAAATATGGCTACACCTTC
TRBJ1-1	TRBV30	NA	TRBD1	CAWDIRGPAFF	TGTGCCTGGGACATAAGGGGGCCGGCTTTCTTT
TRBJ2-7	TRBV6-5	NA	NA	CASSPIGGGQYEQYF	TGTGCCAGCAGCCCGATAGGGGGGGGGCAGTACGAGCAGTACTTC
TRBJ2-7	TRBV6-5	NA	NA	CASSYSLGFSYEQYF	TGTGCCAGCAGTTACTCGCTAGGATTCTCCTACGAGCAGTACTTC
TRBJ1-1	TRBV5-5	NA	NA	CASSLGRAEAFF	TGTGCCAGCAGCTTGGGCAGGGCCGAAGCTTTCTTT
TRBJ2-7	TRBV5-1	NA	TRBD1	CASSLQGQVSYEQYF	TGCGCCAGCAGCTTGCAGGGACAGGTTAGCTACGAGCAGTACTTC
TRBJ2-1	TRBV30	few	TRBD2	CAWGTSGRAGNEQFF	TGTGCCTGGGGGACTAGCGGGAGGGCCGGCAATGAGCAGTTCTTC
TRBJ2-7	TRBV20-1	NA	NA	CSPAAYEQYF	TGCAGCCCAGCGGCCTACGAGCAGTACTTC